This T cell receptor beta chain was identified during a study of vaccination and CD4 T cells after COVID-19. Study summary: Comprising six males and four females, the convalescent participants counted two Hispanic individuals among them.

The CDR3 runs 15 residues. Germline V lookup: CDR1 SGHAT, CDR2 FQDESV (reference sequence). The V segment lost 4 bases and the J segment 5 bases; nucleotides outside the gene matches: 8. On this clonotype itself: What it recognizes is unknown.

Study-wide results and limits: It was observed that, in convalescent patients, a median around 85% of reactive clones arose only post-vaccination.

Treatment specified: approximately 9-day PBMC culture with coronavirus spike peptide pools or control peptides (ViraFEST assay). Peptide-pool expansion of antigen-specific T cells preceded TCR sequencing in ViraFEST. Cultured CD4+ T-cell DNA underwent Oncomine TCR Beta short-read sequencing. TCRdb redid the calling of the PCR reads with MiXCR, one entry per CDR3 protein. The top ten hold 20% to 30% of the sample, which has approximately 12,000 distinct CDR3 sequences, around three fifths seen once. Sequenced material: CD4+ T cells from blood, cultured in vitro, taken before SARS-CoV-2 vaccination. V gene TRBV11-1 combines with J gene TRBJ2-3, with 8 positions matching TRBD1. The clonotype originates from a human donor who had recovered from COVID-19. CDR3 DNA: TGTGCCAGCAGCTCCTCTCAGGGGGCGGTAGATACGCAGTATTTT. Amino acids: CASSSSQGAVDTQYF.